The T cell receptor beta chain under discussion was sequenced for a study of T-cell memory formation after mild COVID-19. Study-wide context: Largely, TCR clusters stayed within a single donor.

CDR1 is SGHTA, CDR2 FQGTGA, per germline. V dropped 4 bases and J dropped 6; count of bases not matched to a gene: 4. There are 14 residues in the CDR3. Concerning this clonotype: Its target is not known.

General study results and limits: Contracting CD4+ clones sat mainly in CM and EM; CD8+ in EMRA.

TCRdb redid the calling of the 5' RACE reads with MiXCR, one entry per CDR3 protein. The table records just under 350,000 distinct CDR3 sequences, 10% to 15% of them present only once. The chain employs TRBV7-3 and TRBJ1-4, with TRBD1 matching 8 bases. The sample comprised PBMCs or a T cell subset sorted from them (not recorded which). This clonotype was sampled from a man aged 18 to 29 who had mild COVID-19 (a few samples of this study predate the infection). Cell type and time point are not known. CDR3 DNA sequence: TGTGCCAGCAGCTCGACGGGACAGGATGAAAAACTGTTTTTT. Protein product: CASSSTGQDEKLFF. The full variable domain, completed using reference TRBV7-3 and TRBJ1-4, is GAGVSQTPSNKVTEKGKYVELRCDPISGHTALYWYRQSLGQGPEFLIYFQGTGAADDSGLPNDRFFAVRPEGSVSTLKIQRTERGDSAVYLCASSSTGQDEKLFFGSGTQLSVL.